This T cell receptor (beta chain) was obtained from a study of blood T cell repertoires in COVID-19. Overall study context: Sources were T cells, B-cell-depleted T cells, or PBMCs; the material itself was cDNA or gDNA.

Profiled with immunoSEQ multiplex PCR; TCRdb holds only in-frame clones, not every one. The repertoire holds about 120,000 clones, roughly 84% seen once, with nearly 4% in the top ten. This CDR3 contains 13 residues. Living in about two dozen US areas, the participants were between about 18 and 90 years of age. Sequencing input: PBMCs or T cells enriched from blood (not recorded which). This clonotype originated in a woman in her 30s who had recovered from COVID-19. The V and J genes are TRBV1 and TRBJ1-1; TRBD1, the D gene given by the table, was not confirmed from the DNA. TRBV1 is reported as a pseudogene. The DNA of the CDR3 is TGCACCAGTACTGGGGACAGGGACACTGAAGCTTTCTTT. Its translation is CTSTGDRDTEAFF.